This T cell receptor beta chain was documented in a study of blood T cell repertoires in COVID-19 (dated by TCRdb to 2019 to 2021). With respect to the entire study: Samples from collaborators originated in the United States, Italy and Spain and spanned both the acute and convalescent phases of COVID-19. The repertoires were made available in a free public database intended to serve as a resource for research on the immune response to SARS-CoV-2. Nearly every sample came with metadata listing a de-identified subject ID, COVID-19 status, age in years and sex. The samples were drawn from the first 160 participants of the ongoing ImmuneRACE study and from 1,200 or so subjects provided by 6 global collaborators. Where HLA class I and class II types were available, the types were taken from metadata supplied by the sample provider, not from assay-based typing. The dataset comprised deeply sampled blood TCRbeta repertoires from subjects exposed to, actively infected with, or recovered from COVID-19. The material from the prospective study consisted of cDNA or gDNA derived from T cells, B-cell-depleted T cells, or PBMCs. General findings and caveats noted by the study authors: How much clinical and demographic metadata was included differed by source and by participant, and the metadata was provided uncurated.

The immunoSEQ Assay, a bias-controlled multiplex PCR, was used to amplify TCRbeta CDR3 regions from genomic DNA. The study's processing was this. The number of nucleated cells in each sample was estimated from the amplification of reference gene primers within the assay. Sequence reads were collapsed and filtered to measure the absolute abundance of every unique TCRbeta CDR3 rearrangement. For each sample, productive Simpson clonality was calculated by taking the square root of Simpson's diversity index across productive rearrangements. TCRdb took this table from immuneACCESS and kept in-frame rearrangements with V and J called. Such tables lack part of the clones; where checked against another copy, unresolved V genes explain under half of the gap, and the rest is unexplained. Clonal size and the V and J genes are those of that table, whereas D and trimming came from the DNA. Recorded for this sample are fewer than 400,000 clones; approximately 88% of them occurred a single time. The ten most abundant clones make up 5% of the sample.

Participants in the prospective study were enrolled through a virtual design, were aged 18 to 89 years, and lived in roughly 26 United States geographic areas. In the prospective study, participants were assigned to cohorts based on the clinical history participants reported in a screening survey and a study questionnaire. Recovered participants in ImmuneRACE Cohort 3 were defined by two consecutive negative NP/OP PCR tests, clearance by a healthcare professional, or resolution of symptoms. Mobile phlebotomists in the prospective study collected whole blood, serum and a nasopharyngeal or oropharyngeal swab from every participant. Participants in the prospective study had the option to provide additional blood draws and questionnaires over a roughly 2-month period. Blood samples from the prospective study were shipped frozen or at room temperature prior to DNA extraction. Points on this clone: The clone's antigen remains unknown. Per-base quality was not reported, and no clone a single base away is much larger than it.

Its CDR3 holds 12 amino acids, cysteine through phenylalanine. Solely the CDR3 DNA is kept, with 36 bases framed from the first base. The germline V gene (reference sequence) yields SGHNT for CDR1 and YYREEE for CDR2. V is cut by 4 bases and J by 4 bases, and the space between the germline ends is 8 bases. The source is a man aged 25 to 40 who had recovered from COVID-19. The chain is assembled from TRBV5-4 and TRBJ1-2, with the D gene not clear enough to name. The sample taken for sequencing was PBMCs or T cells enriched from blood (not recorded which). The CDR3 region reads CASSDGSYGYTF. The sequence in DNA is TGTGCCAGCAGCGACGGGTCCTATGGCTACACCTTC.